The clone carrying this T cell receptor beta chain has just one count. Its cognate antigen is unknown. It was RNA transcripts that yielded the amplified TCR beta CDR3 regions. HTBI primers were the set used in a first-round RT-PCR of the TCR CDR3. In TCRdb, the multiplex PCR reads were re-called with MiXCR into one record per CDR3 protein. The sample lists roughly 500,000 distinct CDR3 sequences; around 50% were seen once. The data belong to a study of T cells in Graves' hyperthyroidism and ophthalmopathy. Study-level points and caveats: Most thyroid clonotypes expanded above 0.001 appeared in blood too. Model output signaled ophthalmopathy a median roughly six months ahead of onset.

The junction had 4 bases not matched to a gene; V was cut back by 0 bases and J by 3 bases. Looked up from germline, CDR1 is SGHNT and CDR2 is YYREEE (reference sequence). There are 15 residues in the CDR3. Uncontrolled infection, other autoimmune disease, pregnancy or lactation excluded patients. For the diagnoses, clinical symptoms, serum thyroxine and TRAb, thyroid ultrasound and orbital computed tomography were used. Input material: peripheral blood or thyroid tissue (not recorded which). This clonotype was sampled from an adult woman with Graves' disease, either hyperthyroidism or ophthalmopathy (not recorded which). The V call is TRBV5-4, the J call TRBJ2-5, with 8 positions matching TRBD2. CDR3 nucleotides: TGTGCCAGCAGCTTGGCTCGGGGGGGCGAAGAGACCCAGTACTTC. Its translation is CASSLARGGEETQYF.